A selection of T cell receptor beta chains follows, all from one sample in a study of blood T cell repertoires in COVID-19. The method was immunoSEQ multiplex PCR; TCRdb's version includes in-frame clones alone and lacks a portion of them. The sample records over 90,000 clones, nearly 85% being singletons. Sequenced sample: peripheral blood. The source is a human donor in a cohort sampled during active or convalescent COVID-19. Each CDR3 is given with its conserved first and last residue. The size entry is marked missing in some rows and otherwise reads once, few, many or a size class.

j_call: TRBJ2-7; clone_size: few; v_call: TRBV6-5; cdr3_aa: CASSYRSYEQYF
j_call: TRBJ1-1; clone_size: NA; v_call: TRBV28; cdr3_aa: CASSKGQGEATEAFF
j_call: TRBJ2-5; clone_size: NA; v_call: TRBV19; cdr3_aa: CASSYSGTGGRKTQYF
j_call: TRBJ2-6; clone_size: NA; v_call: TRBV28; cdr3_aa: CAIEDSSGANVLTF
j_call: TRBJ1-1; clone_size: NA; v_call: TRBV5-1; cdr3_aa: CASSERQGWTEAFF
j_call: TRBJ1-1; clone_size: NA; v_call: TRBV5-5; cdr3_aa: CASSLKIWTGVFRTEAFF
j_call: TRBJ2-1; clone_size: NA; v_call: TRBV7-9; cdr3_aa: CASSPRGGQYNEQFF
j_call: TRBJ2-3; clone_size: NA; v_call: TRBV4-1; cdr3_aa: CASSQPRVSTDTQYF
j_call: TRBJ2-3; clone_size: NA; v_call: TRBV5-1; cdr3_aa: CASSLDGGRSTDTQYF
j_call: TRBJ1-2; clone_size: NA; v_call: TRBV24-1; cdr3_aa: CATSDSWTTPWGGYTF
j_call: TRBJ2-1; clone_size: few; v_call: TRBV9; cdr3_aa: CASSLSGAYNEQFF
j_call: TRBJ2-7; clone_size: NA; v_call: TRBV12-3/TRBV12-4; cdr3_aa: CASSLAGSYEQYF
j_call: TRBJ1-4; clone_size: NA; v_call: TRBV12-5; cdr3_aa: CASGLVMAGGVEKLFF
j_call: TRBJ2-3; clone_size: NA; v_call: TRBV7-7; cdr3_aa: CASRPRGTDTQYF
j_call: TRBJ1-6; clone_size: NA; v_call: TRBV6-2/TRBV6-3; cdr3_aa: CASSIRGQGNSPLHF
j_call: TRBJ1-5; clone_size: NA; v_call: TRBV6-5; cdr3_aa: CASSAGGNRPQHF
j_call: TRBJ2-1; clone_size: NA; v_call: TRBV11-3; cdr3_aa: CASSLDPSGYNEQFF
j_call: TRBJ2-1; clone_size: NA; v_call: TRBV7-8; cdr3_aa: CASSSQRGGSQFF
j_call: TRBJ1-3; clone_size: NA; v_call: TRBV7-6; cdr3_aa: CASSLAANSGNTIYF
j_call: TRBJ1-5; clone_size: NA; v_call: TRBV6-5; cdr3_aa: CASAVRGMGNQPQHF
j_call: TRBJ1-3; clone_size: NA; v_call: TRBV7-2; cdr3_aa: CASSQAPNSGNTIYF
j_call: TRBJ2-2; clone_size: many; v_call: TRBV29-1; cdr3_aa: CSVGQGTGELFF
j_call: TRBJ1-2; clone_size: NA; v_call: TRBV2; cdr3_aa: CASSEFRQGKGYTF
j_call: TRBJ1-6; clone_size: NA; v_call: TRBV6-5; cdr3_aa: CASLDRALSSPLHF
j_call: TRBJ1-1; clone_size: once; v_call: TRBV10-3; cdr3_aa: CAISEEISVTEAFF
j_call: TRBJ1-2; clone_size: NA; v_call: TRBV19; cdr3_aa: CASSRGRTGLVYGYTF
j_call: TRBJ2-7; clone_size: NA; v_call: TRBV11-3; cdr3_aa: CASSLNRGAYEQYF
j_call: TRBJ1-1; clone_size: NA; v_call: TRBV2; cdr3_aa: CASKRLQGLDEGAFF
j_call: TRBJ2-2; clone_size: NA; v_call: TRBV5-1; cdr3_aa: CASSLNWNTGELFF
j_call: TRBJ1-5; clone_size: NA; v_call: TRBV5-1; cdr3_aa: CASSLEAGPSNQPQHF
j_call: TRBJ2-1; clone_size: NA; v_call: TRBV7-2; cdr3_aa: CASSRGLTNNEQFF
j_call: TRBJ2-1; clone_size: NA; v_call: TRBV27; cdr3_aa: CASSFRTGIGSYNEQFF
j_call: TRBJ2-2; clone_size: NA; v_call: TRBV25-1; cdr3_aa: CASSFRENTGELFF
j_call: TRBJ2-2; clone_size: few; v_call: TRBV3-1/TRBV3-2; cdr3_aa: CASSRVSVTGELFF
j_call: TRBJ2-7; clone_size: NA; v_call: TRBV3-1/TRBV3-2; cdr3_aa: CASSQGQTTQQYF
j_call: TRBJ1-5; clone_size: NA; v_call: TRBV7-6; cdr3_aa: CASSSTDQPQHF
j_call: TRBJ1-1; clone_size: NA; v_call: TRBV18; cdr3_aa: CASSLSGGNTEAFF
j_call: TRBJ1-1; clone_size: NA; v_call: TRBV5-6; cdr3_aa: CASSLPGLEAFF
j_call: TRBJ2-7; clone_size: NA; v_call: TRBV6-5; cdr3_aa: CASSSTQGKDSYEQYF
j_call: TRBJ2-3; clone_size: few; v_call: TRBV7-2; cdr3_aa: CASSTASGSTDTQYF
j_call: TRBJ2-2; clone_size: NA; v_call: TRBV4-2; cdr3_aa: CASSLAGLGGELFF
j_call: TRBJ1-5; clone_size: NA; v_call: TRBV19; cdr3_aa: CASQFAGTQPQHF
j_call: TRBJ1-5; clone_size: few; v_call: TRBV7-2; cdr3_aa: CASSLSKGDQPQHF